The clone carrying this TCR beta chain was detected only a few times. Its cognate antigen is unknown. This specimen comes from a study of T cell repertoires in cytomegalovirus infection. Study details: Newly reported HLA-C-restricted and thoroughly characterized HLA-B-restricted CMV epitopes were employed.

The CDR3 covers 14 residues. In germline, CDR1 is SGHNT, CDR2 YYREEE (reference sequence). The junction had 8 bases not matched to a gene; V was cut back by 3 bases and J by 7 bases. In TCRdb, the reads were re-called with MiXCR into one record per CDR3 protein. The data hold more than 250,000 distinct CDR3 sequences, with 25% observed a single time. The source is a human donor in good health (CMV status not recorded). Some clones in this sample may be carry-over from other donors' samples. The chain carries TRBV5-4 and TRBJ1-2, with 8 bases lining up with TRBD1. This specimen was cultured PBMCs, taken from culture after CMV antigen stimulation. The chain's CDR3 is CASSSLTGGLGYTF. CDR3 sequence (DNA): TGTGCCAGCAGCTCCCTAACAGGGGGACTTGGCTACACCTTC.